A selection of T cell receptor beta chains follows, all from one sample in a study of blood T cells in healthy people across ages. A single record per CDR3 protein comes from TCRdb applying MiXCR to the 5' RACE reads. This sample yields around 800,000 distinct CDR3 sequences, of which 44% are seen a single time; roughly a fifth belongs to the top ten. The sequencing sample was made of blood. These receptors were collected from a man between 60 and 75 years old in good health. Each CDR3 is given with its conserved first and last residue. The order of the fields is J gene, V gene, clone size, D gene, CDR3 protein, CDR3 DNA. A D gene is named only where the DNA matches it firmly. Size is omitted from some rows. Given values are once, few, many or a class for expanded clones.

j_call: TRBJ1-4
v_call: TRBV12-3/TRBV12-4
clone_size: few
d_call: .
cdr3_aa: CASSPQGRFVEKLFF
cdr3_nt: TGTGCCAGCAGTCCCCAGGGGAGATTTGTTGAAAAACTGTTTTTT

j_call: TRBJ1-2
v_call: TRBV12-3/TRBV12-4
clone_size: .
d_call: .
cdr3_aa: CASSSAGMNGYTF
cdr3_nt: TGTGCCAGCAGTTCGGCCGGGATGAATGGCTACACCTTC

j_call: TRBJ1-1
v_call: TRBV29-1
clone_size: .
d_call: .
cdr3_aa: CSVVMPTKAFF
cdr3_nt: TGCAGCGTTGTGATGCCGACAAAAGCTTTCTTT

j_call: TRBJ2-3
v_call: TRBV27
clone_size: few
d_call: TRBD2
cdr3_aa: CASSSGGGARDTQYF
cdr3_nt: TGTGCCAGCAGCTCGGGGGGGGGGGCAAGAGATACGCAGTATTTT

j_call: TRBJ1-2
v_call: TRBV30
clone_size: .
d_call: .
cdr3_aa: CAWSRPTKANYGYTF
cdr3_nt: TGTGCCTGGAGTCGGCCAACAAAAGCTAACTATGGCTACACCTTC

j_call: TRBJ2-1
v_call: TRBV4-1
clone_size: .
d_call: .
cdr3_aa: CASSQDEGNEQFF
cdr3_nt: TGCGCCAGCAGCCAAGATGAAGGAAATGAGCAGTTCTTC

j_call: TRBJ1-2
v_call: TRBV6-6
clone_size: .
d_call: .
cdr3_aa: CATSFAEYGYTF
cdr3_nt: TGTGCCACCTCTTTCGCGGAATATGGCTACACCTTC

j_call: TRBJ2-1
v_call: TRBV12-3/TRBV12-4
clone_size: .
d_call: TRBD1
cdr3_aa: CASSSDRYNEQFF
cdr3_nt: TGTGCCAGCAGCTCGGACAGGTACAATGAGCAGTTCTTC

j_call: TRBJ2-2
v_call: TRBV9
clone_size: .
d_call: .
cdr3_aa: CASSAEDHLAGEPFF
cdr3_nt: TGTGCCAGCAGCGCCGAGGACCATCTGGCCGGGGAGCCGTTTTTT

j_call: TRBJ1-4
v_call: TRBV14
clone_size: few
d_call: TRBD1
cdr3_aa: CASSQVRGQGEKLFF
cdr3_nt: TGTGCCAGCAGCCAAGTCCGCGGACAGGGTGAAAAACTGTTTTTT

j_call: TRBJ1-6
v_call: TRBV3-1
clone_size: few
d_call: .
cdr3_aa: CASSQGRGARDSPLHF
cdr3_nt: TGTGCCAGCAGCCAAGGTAGGGGGGCCAGGGATTCACCCCTCCACTTT

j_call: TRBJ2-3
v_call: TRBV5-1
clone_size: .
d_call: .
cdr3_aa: CASSPLPNTDTQYF
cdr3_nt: TGCGCCAGCAGCCCACTACCGAACACAGATACGCAGTATTTT

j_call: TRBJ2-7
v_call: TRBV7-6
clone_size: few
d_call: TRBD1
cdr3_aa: CASSPRNRDRPYEQYF
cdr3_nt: TGTGCCAGCAGCCCCAGGAACCGGGACAGGCCCTACGAGCAGTACTTC

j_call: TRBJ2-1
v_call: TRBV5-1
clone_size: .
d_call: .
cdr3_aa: CASSLEGQQTYNEQFF
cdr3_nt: TGCGCCAGCAGCTTGGAGGGACAACAAACCTACAATGAGCAGTTCTTC

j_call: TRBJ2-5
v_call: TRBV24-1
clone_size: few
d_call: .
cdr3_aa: CATSDPRGSQETQYF
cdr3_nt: TGTGCCACCAGTGATCCACGCGGGTCCCAAGAGACCCAGTACTTC

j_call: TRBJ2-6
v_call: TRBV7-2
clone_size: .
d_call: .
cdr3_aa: CASSLEVSSGANVLTF
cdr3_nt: TGTGCCAGCAGCTTAGAGGTCAGCTCTGGGGCCAACGTCCTGACTTTC